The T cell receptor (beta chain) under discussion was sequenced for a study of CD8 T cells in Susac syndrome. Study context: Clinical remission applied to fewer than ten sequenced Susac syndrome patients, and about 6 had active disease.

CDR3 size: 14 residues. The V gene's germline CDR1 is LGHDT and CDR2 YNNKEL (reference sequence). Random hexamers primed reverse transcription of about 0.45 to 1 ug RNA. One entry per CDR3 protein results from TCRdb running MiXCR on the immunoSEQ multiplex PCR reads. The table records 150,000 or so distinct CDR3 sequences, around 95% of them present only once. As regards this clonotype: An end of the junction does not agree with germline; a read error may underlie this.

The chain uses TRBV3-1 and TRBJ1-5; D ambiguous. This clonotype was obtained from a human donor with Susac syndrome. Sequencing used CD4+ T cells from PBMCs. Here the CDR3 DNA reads TGTGCCAGCAGCCAAGGGCCGGAGAATCGGCCCCAGCATTTT. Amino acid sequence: CASSQGPENRPQHF.